The present T cell receptor (beta chain) was sequenced within a study of metastatic and nonmetastatic thyroid tumors. At the level of the study: Repertoire data that came from the blood and tumor or nodule tissue of malignant and benign thyroid patients were compared.

Patients underwent thyroid surgery, and none had received any treatment before it. Looked up from germline, CDR1 is KGHSH and CDR2 is LQKENI. The CDR3 spans 14 residues. Trimming pared 0 bases from V and 2 bases from J, leaving 6 bases between. Study processing details: What underpinned the distant-metastasis classifier for papillary thyroid cancer was the set of CDR3 differences across clinicopathological groups. TCRdb re-called clones via MiXCR from the PCR reads. None of the V and J calls come from the authors' own analysis; TCRdb made them. The sample shows 30,000 to 40,000 clones, approximately 26% of them seen only once. This clone was counted many times.

This sequence was found in a female donor with papillary thyroid cancer or a benign thyroid nodule (not recorded which). Some clones in this sample may be carry-over from other donors' samples. The specimen sequenced was blood. The rearrangement links TRBV18 to TRBJ2-3, with a possible D match to TRBD2 (5 bases). The CDR3 DNA is TGTGCCAGCTCACCACCGAGGGACACAGATACGCAGTATTTT. Its translation: CASSPPRDTDTQYF. The full variable domain, rest sourced from reference TRBV18 and TRBJ2-3, is NAGVMQNPRHLVRRRGQEARLRCSPMKGHSHVYWYRQLPEEGLKFMVYLQKENIIDESGMPKERFSAEFPKEGPSILRIQQVVRGDSAAYFCASSPPRDTDTQYFGPGTRLTVL.